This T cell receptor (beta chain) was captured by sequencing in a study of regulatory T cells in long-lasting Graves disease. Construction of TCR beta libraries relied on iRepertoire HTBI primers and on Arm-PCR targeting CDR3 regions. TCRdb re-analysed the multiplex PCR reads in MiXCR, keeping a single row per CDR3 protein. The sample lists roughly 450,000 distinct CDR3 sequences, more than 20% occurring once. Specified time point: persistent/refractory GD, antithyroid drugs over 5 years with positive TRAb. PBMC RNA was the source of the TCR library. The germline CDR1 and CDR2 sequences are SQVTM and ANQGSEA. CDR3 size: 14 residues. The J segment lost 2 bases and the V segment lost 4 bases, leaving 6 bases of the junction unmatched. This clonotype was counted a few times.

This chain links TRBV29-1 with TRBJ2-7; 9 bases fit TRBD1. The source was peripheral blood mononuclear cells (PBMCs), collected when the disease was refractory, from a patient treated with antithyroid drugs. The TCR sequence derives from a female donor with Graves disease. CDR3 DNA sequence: TGCAGCGTTGTCCAGACAGGGGGGACCTACGAGCAGTACTTC. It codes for CSVVQTGGTYEQYF.